This T cell receptor beta chain emerged from a study of cytomegalovirus exposure and HLA in healthy donors. The overall study: Unique TCRs from HLA-typed donors, 80 million to 90 million of them, were held in an early data release. Study-level results: Among immune exposure information, only CMV serostatus was available. High specificity and sensitivity for cytomegalovirus status were reported for the classifier. Researchers reported from a later analysis that most CMV-associated TCR beta chains appeared HLA-restricted.

About this clone itself: Antigen: not known.

PCR used 60 Vbeta primers and 13 Jbeta primers. TCRdb's table, derived via immunoSEQ multiplex PCR, lists solely in-frame clones and lacks some. The table has around 170,000 clones, 80% seen once; the top ten hold 1.1% to 1.5%. Germline values: CDR1 MNHNS, CDR2 SASEGT. V lost 4 bases and J 6 bases, leaving 14 bases between the germline ends. The CDR3 runs 14 residues. This TCR derives from a girl between 5 and 17 years old in good health and CMV-seropositive. The sequenced sample consisted of PBMCs. The genes are TRBV6-1 and TRBJ2-3, with a weak D call TRBD2 (5 bases). This CDR3 is CASSGRVAGDTQYF. The DNA for the CDR3 is TGTGCCAGCAGTGGGCGGGTGGCTGGCGATACGCAGTATTTT.